This TCR beta chain was captured by sequencing in a study of T cell changes during pregnancy in multiple sclerosis. Germline CDR1 and CDR2: ENHRY and SYGVKD. The CDR3 is 15 residues long. The V and J ends lost 1 base and 6 bases respectively, with 13 bases between them. The assay was immunoSEQ multiplex PCR, and TCRdb's table has in-frame clones only and misses some. In the table there are approximately 17,000 clones, 84% of which are singletons. The receptor comes from a female donor in good health, enrolled as a control in a pregnancy study. Material: CD8+ T cells from peripheral blood mononuclear cells, obtained in the second trimester of pregnancy. This sequence joins TRBV10-3 and TRBJ1-5; D might be TRBD1 (6 bases). Here the CDR3 reads CAISEYGGASQPQHF. The CDR3 nucleotides read TGTGCCATCAGTGAGTATGGGGGGGCCAGTCAGCCCCAGCATTTT.